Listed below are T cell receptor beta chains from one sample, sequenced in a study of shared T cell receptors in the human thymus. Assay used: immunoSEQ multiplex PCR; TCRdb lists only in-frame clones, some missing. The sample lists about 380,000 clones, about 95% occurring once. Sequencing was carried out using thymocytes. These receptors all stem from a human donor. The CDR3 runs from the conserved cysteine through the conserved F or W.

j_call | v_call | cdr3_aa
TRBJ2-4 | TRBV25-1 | CASSEYRDRERIQYF
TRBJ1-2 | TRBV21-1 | CASSARVNYGYTF
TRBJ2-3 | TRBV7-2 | CASSLIRLAGGGGDTQYF
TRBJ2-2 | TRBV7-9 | CASSLAGGPELFF
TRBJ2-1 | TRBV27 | CASRWSGSPAYNEQFF
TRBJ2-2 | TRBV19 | CASSIKRENTGELFF
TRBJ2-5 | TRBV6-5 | CASSRLPGGLETQYF
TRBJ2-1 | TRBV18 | CASSPQGQATDNEQFF
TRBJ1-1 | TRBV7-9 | CASSPGHPTEAFF
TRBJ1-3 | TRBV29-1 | CRRCGERGVGNTTYF
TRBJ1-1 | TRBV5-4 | CASSLEGRSTGGAEAFF
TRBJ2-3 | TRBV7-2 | CASSPDSSTDTQYF
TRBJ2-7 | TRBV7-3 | CASSFRESYEQYF
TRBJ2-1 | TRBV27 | CASSPFYIGLAGGGHYNEQFF
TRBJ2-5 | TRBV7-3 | CASSLRGRGHLQETQYF
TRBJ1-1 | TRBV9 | CASSVAGNTEAFF
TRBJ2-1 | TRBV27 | CASSSRGWASSYNEQFF
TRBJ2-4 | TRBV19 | CASTHSPPAKNIQYF
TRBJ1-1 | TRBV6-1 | CASGRHLLHTEAFF
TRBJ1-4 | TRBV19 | CASSPDGFNEKLFF
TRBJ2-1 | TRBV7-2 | CASSLVVNEQFF
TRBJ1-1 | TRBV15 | CATSRARTVGNTEAFF
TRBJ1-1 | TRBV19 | CASSIEGRNTEAFF
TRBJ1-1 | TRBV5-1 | CASSLDRDSTYPEAFF
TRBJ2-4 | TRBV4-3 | CASSQVRGRQLNIQYF
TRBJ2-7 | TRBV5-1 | CASSSSAGSGGSYEQYF
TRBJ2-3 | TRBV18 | CASSPPGGRSTDTQYF
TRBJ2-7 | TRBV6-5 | CASSIAPLYEQYF
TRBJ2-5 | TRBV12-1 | CASSVFAGPGTETQYF
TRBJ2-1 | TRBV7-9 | CASSYRLAGDYNEQFF
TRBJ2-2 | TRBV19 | CASINRPTGELFF
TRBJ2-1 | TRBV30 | CAWSAHIRSYNEQFF
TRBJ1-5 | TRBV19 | CASSRMGRGEVGQPQHF
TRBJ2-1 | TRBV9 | CASSVTSLGARKFF
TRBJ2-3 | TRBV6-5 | CASSRTQADTQYF
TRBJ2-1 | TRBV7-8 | CASSLVPQYNEQFF
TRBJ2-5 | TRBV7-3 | CASSLGYGGVSTQYF
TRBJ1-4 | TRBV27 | CASSFQGADEKLFF
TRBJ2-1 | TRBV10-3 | CAINTGQGHNEQFF
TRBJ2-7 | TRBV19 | CASSTLGTSGRKPMYEQYF
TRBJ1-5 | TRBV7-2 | CASSLDLGRYQPQHF
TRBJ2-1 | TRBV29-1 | CSVDYGFYNEQFF
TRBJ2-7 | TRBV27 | CASSLRDAYEQYF
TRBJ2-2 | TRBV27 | CASSLSGRNTGELFF
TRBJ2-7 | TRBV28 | CASSFRDIFYEQYF